The rows below give T cell receptor beta chains drawn from one sample of a study of blood T cells in healthy people across ages. MiXCR was run by TCRdb on the 5' RACE reads, yielding one entry per CDR3 protein. The table includes 1,500,000 or so distinct CDR3 sequences, 40% to 45% detected once. Sequences were obtained from blood. These receptors all stem from a woman aged 18-35 years in good health. Each CDR3 is given with its conserved first and last residue. Fields, in order: clone size, J gene, V gene, D gene, CDR3 protein, CDR3 DNA. The D gene is left open where the match is weak. Rows may omit the clone size; those that give it use once, few, many or a size class.

clone size: -
J gene: TRBJ2-7
V gene: TRBV6-6
D gene: TRBD2
CDR3 protein: CASSYSGSGAYEQYF
CDR3 DNA: TGTGCCAGCAGTTACTCGGGTAGCGGGGCCTACGAGCAGTACTTC

clone size: few
J gene: TRBJ2-5
V gene: TRBV4-2
D gene: -
CDR3 protein: CASSQEIPSGSFLETQYF
CDR3 DNA: -

clone size: -
J gene: TRBJ2-7
V gene: TRBV7-9
D gene: TRBD1
CDR3 protein: CASSLAFRTGTYEQYF
CDR3 DNA: TGTGCCAGCAGCTTAGCGTTTAGGACAGGGACGTATGAGCAGTACTTC

clone size: -
J gene: TRBJ2-2
V gene: TRBV2
D gene: -
CDR3 protein: CASNGGQTNTGELFF
CDR3 DNA: TGTGCCAGCAATGGCGGACAGACGAACACCGGGGAGCTGTTTTTT

clone size: few
J gene: TRBJ2-7
V gene: TRBV10-3
D gene: TRBD1
CDR3 protein: CAISPGQGTYEQYF
CDR3 DNA: TGTGCCATCAGTCCGGGACAGGGAACCTACGAGCAGTACTTC

clone size: once
J gene: TRBJ2-5
V gene: TRBV7-9
D gene: TRBD2
CDR3 protein: CASSPPYSGVYPEETQYF
CDR3 DNA: TGTGCCAGCAGCCCCCCATATAGCGGGGTTTACCCGGAAGAGACCCAGTACTTC

clone size: few
J gene: TRBJ1-2
V gene: TRBV20-1
D gene: -
CDR3 protein: CSAKGFYGYTF
CDR3 DNA: TGCAGTGCTAAAGGGTTCTATGGCTACACCTTC

clone size: -
J gene: TRBJ1-2
V gene: TRBV19
D gene: TRBD1
CDR3 protein: CASSIRTGSYGYTF
CDR3 DNA: TGTGCCAGTAGTATTCGGACAGGGAGCTATGGCTACACCTTC

clone size: -
J gene: TRBJ1-1
V gene: TRBV20-1
D gene: -
CDR3 protein: CSAKTLRPEAFF
CDR3 DNA: TGCAGTGCCAAGACACTCCGCCCTGAAGCTTTCTTT

clone size: many
J gene: TRBJ2-7
V gene: TRBV20-1
D gene: -
CDR3 protein: CSARDLGGDNSAYEQYF
CDR3 DNA: TGCAGTGCTAGAGATCTCGGCGGGGATAATTCAGCTTACGAGCAGTACTTC

clone size: few
J gene: TRBJ1-4
V gene: TRBV12-3/TRBV12-4
D gene: -
CDR3 protein: CASSFAVRSNEKLFF
CDR3 DNA: TGTGCCAGCAGTTTTGCGGTGCGATCTAATGAAAAACTGTTTTTT

clone size: -
J gene: TRBJ1-3
V gene: TRBV4-3
D gene: TRBD1
CDR3 protein: CASSAAAGGYGNTIYF
CDR3 DNA: TGCGCCAGCAGCGCTGCTGCAGGGGGCTACGGAAACACCATATATTTT

clone size: -
J gene: TRBJ1-6
V gene: TRBV6-5
D gene: -
CDR3 protein: CASSYWDNLGSPLHF
CDR3 DNA: TGTGCCAGCAGTTACTGGGACAACTTGGGTTCACCCCTCCACTTT

clone size: -
J gene: TRBJ2-5
V gene: TRBV13
D gene: TRBD2
CDR3 protein: CASSSWTSGRDEETQYF
CDR3 DNA: TGTGCCAGCAGCTCCTGGACTAGCGGGAGAGACGAAGAGACCCAGTACTTC

clone size: -
J gene: TRBJ1-4
V gene: TRBV6-1
D gene: -
CDR3 protein: CASSEARGARSHEKLFF
CDR3 DNA: TGTGCCAGCAGTGAAGCGCGAGGGGCGAGAAGTCATGAAAAACTGTTTTTT

clone size: -
J gene: TRBJ2-1
V gene: TRBV28
D gene: -
CDR3 protein: CASSGLFRSEQFF
CDR3 DNA: TGTGCCAGCAGTGGCCTATTTAGGTCCGAGCAGTTCTTC

clone size: -
J gene: TRBJ1-2
V gene: TRBV27
D gene: TRBD1
CDR3 protein: CASGRRTGIDGYTF
CDR3 DNA: TGTGCCAGCGGGCGTCGGACAGGGATCGATGGCTACACCTTC

clone size: once
J gene: TRBJ1-2
V gene: TRBV6-5
D gene: -
CDR3 protein: CASRVGISYGYTF
CDR3 DNA: TGTGCCAGCAGAGTAGGGATATCGTATGGCTACACCTTC

clone size: -
J gene: TRBJ2-7
V gene: TRBV29-1
D gene: -
CDR3 protein: CSVLLAGTYEQYF
CDR3 DNA: TGCAGCGTCCTCCTGGCAGGCACCTACGAGCAGTACTTC

clone size: -
J gene: TRBJ2-3
V gene: TRBV20-1
D gene: TRBD1
CDR3 protein: CCASHRGLVGTDTQYF
CDR3 DNA: TGCTGTGCTTCACACAGGGGGCTAGTAGGCACAGATACGCAGTATTTT

clone size: -
J gene: TRBJ2-4
V gene: TRBV29-1
D gene: -
CDR3 protein: CSVVPLLGNIQYF
CDR3 DNA: TGCAGCGTTGTACCGCTGTTGGGAAACATTCAGTACTTC

clone size: few
J gene: TRBJ1-4
V gene: TRBV7-2
D gene: -
CDR3 protein: CATSKWGGQIPTNEKLFF
CDR3 DNA: TGTGCCACCAGTAAATGGGGGGGCCAGATTCCAACTAATGAAAAACTGTTTTTT

clone size: many
J gene: TRBJ2-7
V gene: TRBV27
D gene: -
CDR3 protein: CASSRGTYEQYF
CDR3 DNA: TGTGCCAGCTCCAGGGGCACCTACGAGCAGTACTTC

clone size: -
J gene: TRBJ2-2
V gene: TRBV7-9
D gene: -
CDR3 protein: CASSFRGARGSNTGELFF
CDR3 DNA: TGTGCCAGCAGCTTCAGGGGCGCTCGGGGTTCGAACACCGGGGAGCTGTTTTTT

clone size: -
J gene: TRBJ1-5
V gene: TRBV12-3/TRBV12-4
D gene: TRBD1
CDR3 protein: CASSFQGAFSNQPQHF
CDR3 DNA: TGTGCCAGCAGTTTCCAGGGGGCGTTTAGCAATCAGCCCCAGCATTTT

clone size: few
J gene: TRBJ2-5
V gene: TRBV7-8
D gene: TRBD2
CDR3 protein: CASTRRGGMETQYF
CDR3 DNA: TGTGCCAGCACCCGACGGGGGGGTATGGAGACCCAGTACTTC

clone size: few
J gene: TRBJ2-3
V gene: TRBV7-2
D gene: -
CDR3 protein: CANSADYARNTQYF
CDR3 DNA: TGTGCCAACAGCGCGGACTATGCCAGAAATACGCAGTATTTT

clone size: -
J gene: TRBJ1-4
V gene: TRBV28
D gene: -
CDR3 protein: CASSFRGLEEKLFF
CDR3 DNA: TGTGCCAGCAGTTTTCGGGGCTTAGAGGAAAAACTGTTTTTT

clone size: -
J gene: TRBJ2-5
V gene: TRBV6-2/TRBV6-3
D gene: -
CDR3 protein: CASRTQTLLQETQYF
CDR3 DNA: TGTGCCAGCAGAACCCAGACCCTACTTCAAGAGACCCAGTACTTC

clone size: -
J gene: TRBJ2-7
V gene: TRBV19
D gene: -
CDR3 protein: CASSIGASSYNEQYF
CDR3 DNA: TGTGCCAGTAGTATCGGGGCTAGCTCCTACAATGAGCAGTACTTC

clone size: few
J gene: TRBJ2-5
V gene: TRBV7-9
D gene: -
CDR3 protein: CASSLSLRRGTEYF
CDR3 DNA: TGTGCCAGCAGCTTATCACTCCGGAGGGGGACTGAGTACTTC

clone size: -
J gene: TRBJ1-4
V gene: TRBV29-1
D gene: TRBD1
CDR3 protein: CSVGGTGGVGSNEKLFF
CDR3 DNA: TGCAGCGTTGGCGGGACAGGGGGCGTAGGGAGTAATGAAAAACTGTTTTTT

clone size: -
J gene: TRBJ1-1
V gene: TRBV12-3/TRBV12-4
D gene: -
CDR3 protein: CASLLMGNTEAFF
CDR3 DNA: TGTGCCAGCCTCCTGATGGGCAACACTGAAGCTTTCTTT

clone size: few
J gene: TRBJ1-6
V gene: TRBV7-2
D gene: -
CDR3 protein: CASSYSHRTRTSPLHF
CDR3 DNA: TGTGCCAGCAGCTACTCCCACAGGACCCGCACTTCACCCCTCCACTTT

clone size: few
J gene: TRBJ2-3
V gene: TRBV7-2
D gene: -
CDR3 protein: CASSLAVEDTQYF
CDR3 DNA: TGTGCCAGCAGCTTAGCGGTGGAAGATACGCAGTATTTT

clone size: -
J gene: TRBJ1-2
V gene: TRBV4-3
D gene: -
CDR3 protein: CASSQDTGRLATNYGYTF
CDR3 DNA: TGCGCCAGCAGCCAAGACACGGGCCGGTTGGCCACTAACTATGGCTACACCTTC

clone size: -
J gene: TRBJ2-3
V gene: TRBV20-1
D gene: TRBD1
CDR3 protein: CSARGQVQDTQYF
CDR3 DNA: TGCAGTGCTAGGGGACAGGTGCAAGATACGCAGTATTTT

clone size: -
J gene: TRBJ1-2
V gene: TRBV5-6
D gene: TRBD1
CDR3 protein: CASRLLPRGLGGYTF
CDR3 DNA: TGTGCCAGCAGATTATTACCGAGGGGGCTAGGTGGCTACACCTTC

clone size: many
J gene: TRBJ2-5
V gene: TRBV7-2
D gene: -
CDR3 protein: CASSLAWGQETQYF
CDR3 DNA: TGTGCCAGCAGCTTAGCCTGGGGGCAAGAGACCCAGTACTTC

clone size: few
J gene: TRBJ1-2
V gene: TRBV12-3/TRBV12-4
D gene: -
CDR3 protein: CASSFSPSNGYTF
CDR3 DNA: TGTGCCAGCAGTTTTTCGCCTAGCAATGGCTACACCTTC

clone size: -
J gene: TRBJ2-1
V gene: TRBV12-3/TRBV12-4
D gene: TRBD2
CDR3 protein: CASSVGTTEQFF
CDR3 DNA: TGTGCCAGCAGTGTCGGGACTACTGAGCAGTTCTTC

clone size: few
J gene: TRBJ1-5
V gene: TRBV20-1
D gene: -
CDR3 protein: CSALGQGNQPQHF
CDR3 DNA: TGCAGTGCTCTTGGTCAGGGGAATCAGCCCCAGCATTTT

clone size: few
J gene: TRBJ1-5
V gene: TRBV4-3
D gene: -
CDR3 protein: CASSQEYRFNQPQHF
CDR3 DNA: TGCGCCAGCAGCCAAGAGTACCGCTTCAATCAGCCCCAGCATTTT

clone size: few
J gene: TRBJ2-5
V gene: TRBV4-3
D gene: -
CDR3 protein: CASSQDAFQETQYF
CDR3 DNA: TGCGCCAGCAGCCAAGATGCCTTCCAAGAGACCCAGTACTTC

clone size: -
J gene: TRBJ1-2
V gene: TRBV6-6
D gene: -
CDR3 protein: CASSYEAGPASYGYTF
CDR3 DNA: TGTGCCAGCAGTTACGAGGCAGGGCCCGCATCTTATGGCTACACCTTC

clone size: -
J gene: TRBJ2-7
V gene: TRBV6-2/TRBV6-3
D gene: -
CDR3 protein: CASSYSGTGDEQYF
CDR3 DNA: TGTGCCAGCAGTTACTCGGGGACGGGCGACGAGCAGTACTTC

clone size: -
J gene: TRBJ2-7
V gene: TRBV7-2
D gene: TRBD2
CDR3 protein: CASRERGVLEQYF
CDR3 DNA: TGTGCCAGCAGAGAGCGGGGGGTCCTCGAGCAGTACTTC

clone size: -
J gene: TRBJ1-5
V gene: TRBV12-3/TRBV12-4
D gene: -
CDR3 protein: CASSFEGVDQPQHF
CDR3 DNA: TGTGCCAGCAGTTTCGAGGGAGTTGATCAGCCCCAGCATTTT

clone size: -
J gene: TRBJ1-5
V gene: TRBV20-1
D gene: -
CDR3 protein: CSAHNSKAGHNQPQHF
CDR3 DNA: TGCAGTGCTCACAACTCCAAAGCAGGGCACAATCAGCCCCAGCATTTT

clone size: -
J gene: TRBJ1-6
V gene: TRBV5-1
D gene: TRBD1
CDR3 protein: CASSVDRERTPLHF
CDR3 DNA: TGCGCCAGCAGCGTGGACAGGGAGAGGACACCCCTCCACTTT

clone size: -
J gene: TRBJ1-4
V gene: TRBV20-1
D gene: -
CDR3 protein: CSRGIQGEKLFF
CDR3 DNA: TGCAGCCGGGGGATACAAGGGGAAAAACTGTTTTTT

clone size: -
J gene: TRBJ1-2
V gene: TRBV29-1
D gene: TRBD1
CDR3 protein: CSVGTDRQSLSYTF
CDR3 DNA: TGCAGCGTTGGGACGGACAGGCAATCATTAAGCTACACCTTC

clone size: few
J gene: TRBJ2-4
V gene: TRBV11-2
D gene: -
CDR3 protein: CASSLGASGWAKNIQYF
CDR3 DNA: TGTGCCAGCAGCTTAGGAGCCAGCGGCTGGGCCAAAAACATTCAGTACTTC

clone size: -
J gene: TRBJ2-4
V gene: TRBV6-2/TRBV6-3
D gene: TRBD2
CDR3 protein: CASSFRTSGRNEQYF
CDR3 DNA: TGTGCCAGCAGTTTTAGGACTAGCGGTCGCAATGAGCAGTACTTC